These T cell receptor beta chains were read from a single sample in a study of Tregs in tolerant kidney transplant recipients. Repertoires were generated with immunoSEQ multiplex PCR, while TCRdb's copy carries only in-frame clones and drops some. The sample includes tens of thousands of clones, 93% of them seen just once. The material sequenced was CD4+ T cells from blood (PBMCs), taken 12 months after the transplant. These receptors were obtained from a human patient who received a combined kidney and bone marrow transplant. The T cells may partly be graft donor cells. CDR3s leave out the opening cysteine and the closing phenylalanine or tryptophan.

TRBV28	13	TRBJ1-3	ASSPPQRTGNTIY
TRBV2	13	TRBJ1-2	ASNAQPGQVYGYT
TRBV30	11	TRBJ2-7	AWSKGTGYEQY
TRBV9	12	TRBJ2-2	ASSRTGGFGELF
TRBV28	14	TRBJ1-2	ASSSFATGDNYGYT
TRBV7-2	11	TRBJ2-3	ASGSGRTDTQY
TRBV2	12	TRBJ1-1	ASTPTGLNTEAF
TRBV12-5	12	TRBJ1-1	ASGNTGKNTEAF
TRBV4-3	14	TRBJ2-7	ASSQDHPGLSYEQY
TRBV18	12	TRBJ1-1	ASSPPSGNTEAF
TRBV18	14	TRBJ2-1	ASSTTGTGNYNEQF
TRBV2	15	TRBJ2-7	ASSELRGRAKTYEQY
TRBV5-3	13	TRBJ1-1	ARSLGDRGNTEAF
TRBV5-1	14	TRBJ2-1	ASSLGGTSGRIEQF
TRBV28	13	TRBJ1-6	ASSSRTGPGSPLH
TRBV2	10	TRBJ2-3	ASSRETDTQY
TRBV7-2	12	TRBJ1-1	ASSRDRFYTEAF
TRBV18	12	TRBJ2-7	ASSPSGGAYEQY
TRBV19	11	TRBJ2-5	ASSKQGQETQY
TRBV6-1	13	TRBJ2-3	ASRVGTGVFDTQY
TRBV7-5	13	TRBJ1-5	VRSFSVKDNQPQH
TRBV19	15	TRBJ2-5	ASSIFGLAGGLQTQY
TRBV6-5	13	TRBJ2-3	ASSSGLAGVGTQY
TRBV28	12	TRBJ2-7	ASSSPGTGKTEY
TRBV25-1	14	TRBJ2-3	ASSDLGGSRTDTQY
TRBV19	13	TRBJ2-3	ASSEGGGPTDTQY
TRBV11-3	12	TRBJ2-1	ASSLARLVHEQF
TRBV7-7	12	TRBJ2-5	ASSLRPGGETQY
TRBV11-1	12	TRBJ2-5	ASSRDRFGETQY
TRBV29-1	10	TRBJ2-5	SVTWAVGTQY
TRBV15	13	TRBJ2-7	ATSRRRVLSYEQY
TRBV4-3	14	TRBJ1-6	ASSQATGSLGSPLH
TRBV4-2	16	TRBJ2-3	ASSQDKVGGLARETQY
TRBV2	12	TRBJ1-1	ASSEALGGVEAF
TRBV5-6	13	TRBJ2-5	ASSLLPGSQETQY
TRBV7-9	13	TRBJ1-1	ASSFDRDRESEAF
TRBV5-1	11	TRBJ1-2	ASSETGGYGYT
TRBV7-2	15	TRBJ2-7	ASSAPRGDGRPDEQY
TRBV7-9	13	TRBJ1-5	ASSTSDRANQPQH
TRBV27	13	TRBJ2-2	ASRRTGRGTGELF
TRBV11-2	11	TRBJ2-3	ASSRQVTDTQY
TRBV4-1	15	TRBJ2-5	ASSQDKRGGVMETQY
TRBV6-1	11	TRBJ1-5	ASRTGGGQPQH
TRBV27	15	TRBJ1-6	ASSLSAVTPYNSPLH
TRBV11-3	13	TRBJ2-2	ASSLTSSNTGELF
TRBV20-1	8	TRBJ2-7	SASSHEQY
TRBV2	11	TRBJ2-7	ASSPDRAYEQY
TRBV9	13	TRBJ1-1	ASSVAGQLNTEAF
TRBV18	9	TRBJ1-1	ASSITGEAF
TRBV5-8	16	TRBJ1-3	ASSLPGTGLFSTNTIY
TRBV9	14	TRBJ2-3	ASSFGLAVSTDTQY
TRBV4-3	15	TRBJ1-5	ASSQDWANPSNQPQH
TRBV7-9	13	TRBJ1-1	ASSLGGAGAPEAF